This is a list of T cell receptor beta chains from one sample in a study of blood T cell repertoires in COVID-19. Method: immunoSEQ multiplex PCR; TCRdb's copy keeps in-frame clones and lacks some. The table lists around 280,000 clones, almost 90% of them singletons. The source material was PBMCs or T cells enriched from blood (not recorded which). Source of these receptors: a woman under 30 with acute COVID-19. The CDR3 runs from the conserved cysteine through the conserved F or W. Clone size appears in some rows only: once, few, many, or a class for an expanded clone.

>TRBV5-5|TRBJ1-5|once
CASSLARPDRGNQPQHF
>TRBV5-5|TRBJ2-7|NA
CASSLRADTYEQYF
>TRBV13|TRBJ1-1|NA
CASSLGQPRRGSLPLEAFF
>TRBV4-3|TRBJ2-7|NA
CASSQVGDRDHEQYF
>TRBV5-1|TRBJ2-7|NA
CASSLAGLASGSSYEQYF
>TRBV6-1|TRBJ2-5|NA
CASSERGYQETQYF
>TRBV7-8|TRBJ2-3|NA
CASSLGTSGSKADTQYF
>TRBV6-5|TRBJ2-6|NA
CASSYSRSSGANVLTF
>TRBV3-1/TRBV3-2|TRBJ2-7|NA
CASSQGSGTKQYF
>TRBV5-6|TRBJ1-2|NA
CASSHNRVGGYTF
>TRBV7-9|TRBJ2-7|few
CASSLSGRAYEQYF
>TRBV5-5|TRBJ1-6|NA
CASSLTQFENSPLHF
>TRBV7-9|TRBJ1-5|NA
CASSLGTGVEPQHF
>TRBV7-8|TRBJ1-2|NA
CASSYAGQGAYGYTF
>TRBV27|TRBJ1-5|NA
CASRRGANQPQHF
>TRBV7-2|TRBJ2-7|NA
CASSFLAGSYEQYF
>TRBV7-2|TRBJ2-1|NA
CASSLGELAYTSYYNEQFF
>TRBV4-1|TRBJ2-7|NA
CASSQVPNSYEQYF
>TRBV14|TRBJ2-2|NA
CASSQPTTTNTGELFF
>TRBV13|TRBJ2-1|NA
CASSSRTAWEQFF
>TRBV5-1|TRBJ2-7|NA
CASSFPGSYEQYF
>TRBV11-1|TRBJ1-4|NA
CASRRQGAEEKLFF
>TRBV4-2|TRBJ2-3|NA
CASSQELAGVDTQYF
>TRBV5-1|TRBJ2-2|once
CASSLTVSNTGELFF
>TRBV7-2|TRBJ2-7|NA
CASSSPGLVRQYF
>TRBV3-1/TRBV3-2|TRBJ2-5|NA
CASSQRTSGKETQYF
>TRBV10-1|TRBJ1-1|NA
CASQARGNTEAFF
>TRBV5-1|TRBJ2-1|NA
CASSLLADGRGNEQFF
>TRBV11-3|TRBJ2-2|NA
CASSLLRTGELFF
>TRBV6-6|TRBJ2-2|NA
CASSYPSAANTGELFF
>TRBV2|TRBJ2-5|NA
CASRKQRVETQYF
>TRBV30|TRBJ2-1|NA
CAWSVGTGAYNEQFF
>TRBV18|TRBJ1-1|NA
CASSGVPPGYTEAFF
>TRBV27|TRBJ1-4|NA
CASSLVRDTELFF
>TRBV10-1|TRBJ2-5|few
CASSEQGQAKETQYF
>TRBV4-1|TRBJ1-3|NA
CASSHPGTGGSGNTIYF
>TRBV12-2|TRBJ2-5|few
CASRLGLVVPQETQYF
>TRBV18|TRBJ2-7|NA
CASSPYAYEQYF
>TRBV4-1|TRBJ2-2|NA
CASSQGPSGSTGELFF
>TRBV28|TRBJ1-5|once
CASSLLGQGNQPQHF
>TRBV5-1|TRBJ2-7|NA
CASREGYEQYF